One and the same sample provided the 9 T cell receptor beta chains below, sequenced in a study of spatial heterogeneity in lung cancer. TCRdb independently ran MiXCR on the 5' RACE reads; one entry per CDR3 protein. The data hold about 94,000 distinct CDR3 sequences, with roughly a fifth observed a single time. The time point denotes: blood at routine non-recurrence follow-up after resection. The sample here was PBMCs, taken at follow-up. The receptors here all came from a male donor with early-stage non-small cell lung cancer.

This clonotype was seen a few times. This chain links TRBV25-1 with TRBJ2-3; D is unclear. V was shortened by 4 bases and J by 4 bases, with 18 bases between the two germline ends. CDR1 is MGHDK and CDR2 is SYGVNS in the germline V gene. The length of the CDR3 is 16 residues. The CDR3 bases are TGTGCCAGCAGTGTGGCCAGGCAGCTTCTCCCAGATACGCAGTATTTT. Its protein is CASSVARQLLPDTQYF.

Many counts were recorded for this clonotype. The CDR3 nucleotides are TGTGCCACCAGCACTCGGGTCACCCCGGACACCATATATTTT. It translates to CATSTRVTPDTIYF. The chain carries TRBV15 and TRBJ1-3, with D hard to call. Trimming removed 4 bases at V and 8 bases at J, with 15 bases between. Germline CDR1 reads LNHNV; CDR2 reads YYDKDF (reference sequence). This CDR3 is 14 amino acids long.

This clonotype came up a few times. The chain couples TRBV12-3 or TRBV12-4 to TRBJ2-1, with 10 bases identical to TRBD2. J was trimmed by 7 bases and V by 6 bases; bases with no gene match: 12. The length of the CDR3 is 16 residues. CDR3 sequence: CASSLTRAGGGNEQFF. The CDR3 region has the DNA TGTGCCAGCAGCCTCACTAGAGCGGGAGGGGGGAATGAGCAGTTCTTC.

The V gene is TRBV7-2, the J gene TRBJ2-3; 7 bases map to TRBD1. From germline, CDR1 is SGHTA and CDR2 FQGNSA. Trimming cost V 4 bases and J 4 bases; bases outside gene matches: 11. There are 16 residues in the CDR3. CDR3 DNA sequence: TGTGCCAGCAGCTCCTGGACAGGACTCGGTTCAGATACGCAGTATTTT. It encodes CASSSWTGLGSDTQYF.

Concerning this clonotype itself: This is likely a read error, given that the CDR3 carries no conserved phenylalanine or tryptophan at its end. V usage is TRBV6-2 or TRBV6-3 and J usage is TRBJ2-1; D unclear. The germline CDR1 and CDR2 sequences are MNHEY and SVGEGT. V lost 5 bases, J lost 0 bases, and 14 bases lay in between. This CDR3 contains 16 residues. DNA of the CDR3: TGTGCCAGCAGTCGCCCAACGTGGAGCTCCTACAATGAGCAGTTCTTG. Its translation: CASSRPTWSSYNEQFL.

The chain has TRBV6-6 and TRBJ2-5; TRBD2 might be the D (5 bases). Germline V lookup: CDR1 MNHNY, CDR2 SVGAGI (reference sequence). V shed 0 bases and J shed 5 bases, with 10 bases lying between them. CDR3 length: 14 residues. The DNA of the CDR3 is TGTGCCAGCAGTTACTCTGGAGGATCGGAGACCCAGTACTTC. This codes for CASSYSGGSETQYF.

This clonotype was recorded at least ten times. This chain connects TRBV20-1 to TRBJ1-1; D is possibly TRBD1 (6 bases). The germline V and J ends were trimmed by 0 bases and 0 bases, with 14 bases remaining between them. The CDR3 runs 16 residues. CDR1 and CDR2 (germline): DFQATT, SNEGSKA (reference sequence). The CDR3 DNA reads as TGCAGTGCTAGAGAAGTAGGGGGGCCCATGAACACTGAAGCTTTCTTT. Translation: CSAREVGGPMNTEAFF.

CDR3 in amino acids: CSASPGTGRDNQPQHF. The DNA for the CDR3 is TGCAGTGCTTCCCCCGGGACAGGGAGGGACAATCAGCCCCAGCATTTT. The rearrangement uses TRBV20-1 and TRBJ1-5; 9 bases are a match to TRBD1. This CDR3 has 16 residues. Germline values: CDR1 DFQATT, CDR2 SNEGSKA (reference sequence). J was trimmed by 3 bases and V by 5 bases; bases with no gene match: 11.

This clonotype was seen a few times. The J gene is TRBJ1-4, the V gene TRBV20-1; TRBD1 matches 11 bases. V shed 5 bases, J shed 0 bases, and the junction held 5 bases outside the gene matches. Germline CDR1 DFQATT, CDR2 SNEGSKA (reference sequence). The CDR3 has 16 residues. The CDR3: CSAWDRGETTNEKLFF. The CDR3 coding sequence is TGCAGTGCTTGGGACAGGGGGGAAACAACTAATGAAAAACTGTTTTTT.